This T cell receptor (beta chain) stems from a study of T cells in Graves' hyperthyroidism and ophthalmopathy. The CDR3 spans 15 residues. Germline loops: CDR1 MNHNS, CDR2 SASEGT. The J segment lost 5 bases and the V segment lost 6 bases, leaving 10 bases of the junction unmatched. This clonotype was seen ten or more times. Amplified TCR beta CDR3 regions derived from RNA transcripts. RT-PCR in the first round (using the HTBI primer set) targeted the TCR CDR3. MiXCR was run by TCRdb on the multiplex PCR reads, yielding one entry per CDR3 protein. The data contain under 400,000 distinct CDR3 sequences, under 25% of them singletons. Stable Graves' hyperthyroidism meant no ophthalmopathy progression within 18 months.

V gene TRBV6-1 combines with J gene TRBJ2-7; 10 bases are shared with TRBD1. Sequenced: blood. This receptor was taken from a woman in her forties or fifties with Graves' hyperthyroidism. The CDR3 coding sequence is TGTGCCAGCAGCCGCGCCGGGACAGGGGTCCACGAGCAGTACTTC. Translating it yields CASSRAGTGVHEQYF.